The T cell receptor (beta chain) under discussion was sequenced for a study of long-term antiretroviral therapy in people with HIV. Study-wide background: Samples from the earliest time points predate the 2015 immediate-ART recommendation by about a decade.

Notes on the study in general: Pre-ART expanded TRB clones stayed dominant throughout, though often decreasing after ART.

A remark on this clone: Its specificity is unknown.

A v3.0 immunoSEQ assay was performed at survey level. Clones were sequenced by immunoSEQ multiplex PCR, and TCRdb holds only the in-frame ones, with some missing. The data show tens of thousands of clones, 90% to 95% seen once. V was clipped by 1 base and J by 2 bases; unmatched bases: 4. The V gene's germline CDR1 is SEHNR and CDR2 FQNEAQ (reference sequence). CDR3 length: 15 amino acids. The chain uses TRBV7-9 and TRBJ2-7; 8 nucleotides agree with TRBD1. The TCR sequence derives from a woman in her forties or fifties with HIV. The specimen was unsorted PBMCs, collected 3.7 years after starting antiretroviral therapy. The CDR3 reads CASSLGTGKTYEQYF. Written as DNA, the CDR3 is TGTGCCAGCAGCTTAGGGACAGGGAAAACCTACGAGCAGTACTTC.